The text below deals with one TCR beta chain. The target of this receptor is not known. Nothing much larger sits one base from this clone, and base qualities are not available. Separate from the approximately 670-subject first cohort, the validation cohort of roughly 120 subjects was the group to which the donors belonged. These data come from a study of cytomegalovirus exposure and HLA in healthy donors (dated by TCRdb to about 2017). Notes on the research overall: According to a later analysis, the 120 validation repertoires were produced on the same platform as the 666 repertoires of the first cohort. The aim of the study was to test whether cataloging public T cell receptors could identify signatures of past pathogen exposure. A separate validation cohort of roughly 110 different subjects was used in addition to the approximately 640-subject first cohort. To predict cytomegalovirus infection status, the study brought together high-throughput TCR immunosequencing, statistical association of individual TCRs with disease status, and machine learning. What the research found in general, with its limitations: The authors suggested that the approach could potentially be extended to other disease states and immunological phenotypes. In both the original and validation cohorts, the classifier was reported to diagnose cytomegalovirus status with high specificity and sensitivity. Most TCR sequences were seen in very few donors, while some public TCRs were found in many individuals. The study gave a list of more than 150 TCR beta chains associated with cytomegalovirus. All 120 or so repertoires were used to score co-occurrence in the validation cohort in a later analysis, because that analysis had no HLA typing for the cohort. A few of the identified cytomegalovirus-associated TCR beta chains were confirmed in vitro to be specific for cytomegalovirus antigens. Of the cluster scores, around 95% were above 0 in a later analysis, which found that TCRs clustered in the first cohort also tended to co-occur in the 120 validation repertoires.

Libraries were built with the immunoSEQ multiplex PCR assay. The paper's data handling went like this. A statistical classification framework was developed to diagnose cytomegalovirus status using the catalog of TCR beta chain sequences. TCRdb holds this immuneACCESS table with in-frame rearrangements only. Some clones are missing; in checked studies, unresolved V genes explain under half, and the rest has no known cause. V, J and clone size reflect that table, while D and trimming were determined from the DNA. The sample profile shows around 190,000 clones; roughly 86% of them were found once. The ten largest clones add up to approximately 7% of the sample. The germline V gene gives CDR1 as SNHLY and CDR2 as FYNNEI. V is cut back by 7 bases and J by 4 bases, with 5 bases in the junction unmatched. The CDR3 sequence holds 13 residues, the cysteine and phenylalanine included. Only the CDR3 region is kept as DNA, spanning 39 bases read in frame from base 1.

The rearrangement combines TRBV2 with TRBJ1-2, with 8 middle bases fitting TRBD1. This clonotype was obtained from a man aged 30 to 45 in good health and CMV-seropositive. Source material: PBMCs. The bases are TGTGCCAGCAAGACAGGGGCGGCCTATGGCTACACCTTC. Translated, this is CASKTGAAYGYTF.